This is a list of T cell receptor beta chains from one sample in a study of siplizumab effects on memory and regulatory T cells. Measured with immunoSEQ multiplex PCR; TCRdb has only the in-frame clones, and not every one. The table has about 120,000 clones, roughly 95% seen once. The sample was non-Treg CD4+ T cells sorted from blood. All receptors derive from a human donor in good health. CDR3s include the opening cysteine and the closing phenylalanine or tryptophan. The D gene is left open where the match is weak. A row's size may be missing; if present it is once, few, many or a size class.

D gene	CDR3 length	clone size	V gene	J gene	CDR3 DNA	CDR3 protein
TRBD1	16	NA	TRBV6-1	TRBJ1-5	TGTGCCAGCAGTGACCGACAGGGGTGGAACAATCAGCCCCAGCATTTT	CASSDRQGWNNQPQHF
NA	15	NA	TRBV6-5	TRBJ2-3	TGTGCCAGCACCGGGCGGGGAATTAGCACAGATACGCAGTATTTT	CASTGRGISTDTQYF
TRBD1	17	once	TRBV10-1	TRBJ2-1	TGCGCCAGCAGCCTCTCCGGAGGGGACAGGAAAAACAATGAGCAGTTCTTC	CASSLSGGDRKNNEQFF
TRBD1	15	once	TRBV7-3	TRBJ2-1	TGTGCCAGCAGCTTATCCGGGACAGGGGTGAATGAGCAGTTCTTC	CASSLSGTGVNEQFF
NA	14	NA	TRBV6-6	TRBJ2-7	TGTGCCAGCGTATCCGACGGACTCTCCTACGAGCAGTACTTC	CASVSDGLSYEQYF
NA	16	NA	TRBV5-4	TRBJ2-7	TGTGCCAGCAGCTCGGACGGGGCCCTAAGCTCCTACGAGCAGTACTTC	CASSSDGALSSYEQYF
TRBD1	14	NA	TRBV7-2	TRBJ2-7	TGTGCCAGCAGCTTGGACAGGGGAGCGTACGAGCAGTACTTC	CASSLDRGAYEQYF
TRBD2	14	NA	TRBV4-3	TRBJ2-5	TGCGCCAGCAGCTTCCTAGCGGGGGGAGAGACCCAGTACTTC	CASSFLAGGETQYF
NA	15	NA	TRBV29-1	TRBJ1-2	TGCAGTCTAATGGCCGGCGGCGGAACTAAGGGTGGCTACACCTTC	CSLMAGGGTKGGYTF
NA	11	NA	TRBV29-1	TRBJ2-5	TGCAGCGTTGTCCCCGGAGAGACCCAGTACTTC	CSVVPGETQYF
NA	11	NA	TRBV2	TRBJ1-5	TGTGCCAGCAGTAAGGGGGACGCCCCAACTTTT	CASSKGDAPTF
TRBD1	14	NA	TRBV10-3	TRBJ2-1	TGTGCCATCCGTCCCGGGACAGATAACAATGAGCAGTTCTTC	CAIRPGTDNNEQFF